This TCR beta chain emerged from a study of breast tumors, draining lymph nodes, adjacent tissues. Study-wide findings and caveats: Most tumor T cells seemingly derive from lymph node, then expand in tumor. The lymph node origin of tumor T cells was framed as consistent with a hypothesis, not demonstrated.

CDR3 length equals 15 residues. After removal of 10 bases from V and 0 bases from J, the junction contained 12 bases not matched to a gene. From germline, CDR1 is MDHEN and CDR2 SYDVKM. MiXCR, run by TCRdb on the multiplex PCR reads, gives a single entry per CDR3 protein. The sample has approximately 120,000 distinct CDR3 sequences, about 20% seen once. In regard to this clonotype: The target antigen is unknown.

The lymph nodes were axillary draining lymph nodes from breast cancer patients. V and J are TRBV28 and TRBJ2-7, with 7 bases that match TRBD2. The receptor was derived from a female donor with breast cancer. Some clones in this sample may be carry-over from other donors' samples. Sequencing used axillary lymph node tissue. The CDR3 loop reads CATQRGASGSYEQYF. The CDR3 DNA sequence: TGTGCCACCCAGAGGGGTGCTAGCGGCTCCTACGAGCAGTACTTC.